In this sample, the clone carrying this T cell receptor beta chain turned up many times. These data originate in a study of T cells in Graves' hyperthyroidism and ophthalmopathy. Amplified TCR beta CDR3 regions derived from RNA transcripts. In the first-round RT-PCR of the TCR CDR3, the HTBI primer set was used. One entry per CDR3 protein, called by TCRdb with MiXCR from the multiplex PCR reads. The sample contains roughly 350,000 distinct CDR3 sequences, roughly an eighth of which appear only once. The sequenced sample consisted of blood. This clonotype was obtained from a woman aged 40 to 50 with Graves' ophthalmopathy.

The CDR3 protein is CASSFDRSGYTF. DNA of the CDR3: TGTGCCAGCAGCTTTGACAGGAGTGGCTACACCTTC. The chain uses TRBV7-9 and TRBJ1-2; weak D call: TRBD1 (6 bases). With 3 bases removed from V and 7 bases from J, the gap between germline ends came to 9 bases. Looked up from germline, CDR1 is SEHNR and CDR2 is FQNEAQ (reference sequence). The CDR3 sequence is 12 residues long.